Included here is one TCR beta chain sequence, with context. Library preparation (for TCRbeta) was performed with unique molecular identifiers. Via MiXCR, TCRdb re-called the PCR reads, giving one row per CDR3 protein. The table records about 440,000 distinct CDR3 sequences, about 40% of them present only once. Germline V CDR1 and CDR2: DFQATT, SNEGSKA (reference sequence). V was trimmed by 8 bases and J by 3 bases, leaving 16 bases between them. There are 13 residues in the CDR3. This entry belongs to a study of T-cell reconstitution after alpha-beta-depleted transplantation in children. The sequences come from PBMCs, collected before TCRalphabeta/CD19-depleted stem cell transplant. This clonotype originated in a girl aged 2-15 years with aplastic anemia, due to receive a stem cell transplant. The chain joins TRBV20-1 to TRBJ2-5, with D tentatively TRBD2 (6 bases). CDR3 in DNA: TGCAGTCTTCCGGCGGGACCCAAAGAGACCCAGTACTTC. Translating gives CSLPAGPKETQYF.